This TCR beta chain was documented in a study of post-analysis software for immune sequencing data. Regarding the study as a whole: F measure clustering grouped samples strongly by preparation batch. Five TRBV segments occurring more often in patients than controls included TRBV5-6, TRBV5-1 and TRBV20-1. Relative to controls, patients with multiple sclerosis showed significantly lower normalized Chao1 diversity.

Researchers reported that TCR beta cDNA libraries carried unique molecular identifiers. T cells numbering roughly 0.85 to 11 million gave rise to roughly 0.5 million cDNA molecules. Each CDR3 protein is one row after TCRdb ran MiXCR on the PCR reads. The data contain approximately 350,000 distinct CDR3 sequences, around a third of them singletons. In the case of this clonotype: The antigen is unknown.

Trimming took off 4 bases at V and 11 bases at J, with 17 bases between the two ends. Germline assignment: CDR1 KGHSY and CDR2 FQNENV. This CDR3 has 13 residues. Sequencing input: blood. This sequence originates from a girl aged 5-17 years with multiple sclerosis. This chain connects TRBV16 to TRBJ1-2; the D is unclear. The CDR3 DNA sequence: TGTGCCAGCAGCCTTGTGGCCGCCTCTGGGTACACCTTC. Amino acids: CASSLVAASGYTF.